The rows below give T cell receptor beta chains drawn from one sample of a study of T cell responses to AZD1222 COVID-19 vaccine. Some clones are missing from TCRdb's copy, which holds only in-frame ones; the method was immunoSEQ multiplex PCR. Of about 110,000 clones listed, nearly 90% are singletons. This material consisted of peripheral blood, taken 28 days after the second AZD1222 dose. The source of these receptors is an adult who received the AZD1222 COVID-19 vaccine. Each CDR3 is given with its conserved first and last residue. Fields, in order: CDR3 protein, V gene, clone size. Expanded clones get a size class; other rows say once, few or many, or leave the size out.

CDR3 protein: CASSLAGTGQFF
V gene: TRBV5-6
clone size: NA

CDR3 protein: CASRDRGDRENGYTF
V gene: TRBV4-1
clone size: NA

CDR3 protein: CASSARGLPYNSPLHF
V gene: TRBV25-1
clone size: NA

CDR3 protein: CASSAAANTEAFF
V gene: TRBV9
clone size: once

CDR3 protein: CASMPGLAFEQYF
V gene: TRBV28
clone size: NA

CDR3 protein: CAISMTGTNEKLFF
V gene: TRBV10-3
clone size: NA

CDR3 protein: CASSLGTSGANVLTF
V gene: TRBV6-5
clone size: NA

CDR3 protein: CATSDLSSGAEGYTF
V gene: TRBV24-1
clone size: NA

CDR3 protein: CASSSNPDPYEQYF
V gene: TRBV28
clone size: NA

CDR3 protein: CATSGLAGTQETQYF
V gene: TRBV24-1
clone size: NA

CDR3 protein: CASFQGVGSYNEQFF
V gene: TRBV18
clone size: NA

CDR3 protein: CASSEVQRRTQYF
V gene: TRBV6-1
clone size: NA

CDR3 protein: CASSSPTHRFYNEQFF
V gene: TRBV11-2
clone size: NA

CDR3 protein: CASSAAPKEDTQYF
V gene: TRBV28
clone size: NA

CDR3 protein: CASSPLGLRGTEAFF
V gene: TRBV18
clone size: few

CDR3 protein: CAIRLAGDRGETQYF
V gene: TRBV10-3
clone size: NA

CDR3 protein: CASSQDWTSITGELFF
V gene: TRBV4-1
clone size: NA

CDR3 protein: CASSWTSGFDSGANVLTF
V gene: TRBV5-4
clone size: NA

CDR3 protein: CASRRDSPPYEQYF
V gene: TRBV6-5
clone size: few

CDR3 protein: CASSPLGTGYNEQFF
V gene: TRBV19
clone size: NA

CDR3 protein: CASSPGTDGVNEQFF
V gene: TRBV7-3
clone size: NA

CDR3 protein: CSARDDQTQYF
V gene: TRBV20-1
clone size: NA

CDR3 protein: CASSKVGPKDTQYF
V gene: TRBV19
clone size: NA

CDR3 protein: CAWSATGPGMGKLFF
V gene: TRBV30
clone size: NA

CDR3 protein: CASRTGSGETQYF
V gene: TRBV28
clone size: NA

CDR3 protein: CSVRRGAALRGYTF
V gene: TRBV29-1
clone size: NA

CDR3 protein: CASSPTGLASYNSPLHF
V gene: TRBV18
clone size: NA

CDR3 protein: CASSLYAGISGGSYNEQFF
V gene: TRBV18
clone size: NA

CDR3 protein: CASSQGQGSGELFF
V gene: TRBV7-2
clone size: NA

CDR3 protein: CASSDLHTDTQYF
V gene: TRBV25-1
clone size: NA

CDR3 protein: CASSQDNRGSDTQYF
V gene: TRBV4-2
clone size: NA

CDR3 protein: CASSRDNYNEQFF
V gene: TRBV28
clone size: NA

CDR3 protein: CASTQRGRGANVLTF
V gene: TRBV28
clone size: NA

CDR3 protein: CASRPGRPGMNTEAFF
V gene: TRBV12-2
clone size: NA

CDR3 protein: CASSLGTRRDADTQYF
V gene: TRBV11-3
clone size: NA

CDR3 protein: CASSLIWGGETQYF
V gene: TRBV7-2
clone size: NA

CDR3 protein: CASSYSKTSDGFKNIQYF
V gene: TRBV6-2/TRBV6-3
clone size: NA

CDR3 protein: CASSPTGGRQFF
V gene: TRBV3-1/TRBV3-2
clone size: NA

CDR3 protein: CASSRDRGTNNEQFF
V gene: TRBV6-5
clone size: NA

CDR3 protein: CASSPDDSNYGYTF
V gene: TRBV9
clone size: NA

CDR3 protein: CASSPTGIREKLFF
V gene: TRBV18
clone size: once